These 8 T cell receptor beta chains were all obtained from the same sample, sequenced in a study of sequential checkpoint blockade in melanoma. Regarding treatment: randomized to nivolumab then ipilimumab (arm A) or the reverse (arm B). The data were produced by immunoSEQ multiplex PCR, yet TCRdb's version contains in-frame clones alone and is incomplete. The profile shows just over 15,000 clones, 77% of them singletons. Material: CD8+ T cells sorted from blood (inferred from file names), obtained from a patient given nivolumab and ipilimumab in sequence. The source of these receptors is a human donor with melanoma.

The chain joins TRBV4-2 to TRBJ2-7; D unresolved. The germline CDR1 and CDR2 sequences are LGHNA and YNFKEQ. Trimming removed 0 bases at V and 5 bases at J, with 11 bases between. The CDR3 has 14 residues. The CDR3 nucleotides read TGTGCCAGCAGCCAAGAAGGCAGGATCGACGAGCAGTACTTC. This sequence encodes CASSQEGRIDEQYF.

This clone was counted only a few times. The CDR3 sequence is CASSQVRTGGLTDTQYF. CDR3 bases: TGCGCCAGCAGCCAAGTTAGGACGGGGGGGCTCACAGATACGCAGTATTTT. The chain has TRBV4-1 and TRBJ2-3; TRBD2 matches at 8 bases. J was trimmed by 2 bases and V by 1 base; bases with no gene match: 8. Germline lookup yields CDR1 MGHRA and CDR2 YSYEKL. CDR3 length: 17 residues.

The chain uses TRBV6-5 and TRBJ2-2, with D perhaps TRBD2 (6 bases). CDR3 length: 15 amino acids. Trimming stripped 6 bases from V and 7 bases from J, with 18 bases between. CDR1 is MNHEY, CDR2 SVGAGI, per germline. CDR3 in amino acids: CASSRLVGFDGELFF. CDR3 in DNA: TGTGCCAGCAGCCGACTAGTCGGGTTTGACGGGGAGCTGTTTTTT.

The DNA of the CDR3 is TGTGCCAGCAGTACCAGGGATAGCTCCTACAATGAGCAGTTCTTC. This sequence encodes CASSTRDSSYNEQFF. The rearrangement links TRBV6-5 to TRBJ2-1, with D tentatively TRBD1 (5 bases). The CDR3 is 15 amino acids. The germline CDR1 and CDR2 sequences are MNHEY and SVGAGI. V dropped 5 bases and J dropped 0 bases, with 11 bases sitting between them.

V is TRBV19 and J is TRBJ2-1; 11 nucleotides line up with TRBD2. Germline CDR1 LNHDA, CDR2 SQIVND (reference sequence). V was pared by 9 bases and J by 5 bases, with 12 bases of the junction left unmatched. The CDR3 is made up of 16 amino acids. The CDR3 sequence: CASRDLAGGIDNEQFF. In DNA, the CDR3 is TGTGCCAGCAGGGATTTAGCGGGAGGGATCGACAATGAGCAGTTCTTC.

The CDR3 here is CASSIMSNQPQHF. The CDR3 bases are TGTGCCAGCAGTATTATGTCCAATCAGCCCCAGCATTTT. V and J are TRBV27 and TRBJ1-5; D gene uncertain. The CDR3 loop spans 13 amino acids. Germline CDR1 and CDR2: MNHEY and SMNVEV (reference sequence). V shed 5 bases and J shed 3 bases, with 8 bases lying between them.

The CDR3 loop reads CASSWTGDGNQPQHF. The CDR3, as DNA: TGTGCCAGCAGCTGGACAGGGGATGGCAATCAGCCCCAGCATTTT. This chain links TRBV28 with TRBJ1-5, with 9 nucleotides matching TRBD1. Germline V gene sequence: CDR1 MDHEN, CDR2 SYDVKM. The length of the CDR3 is 15 residues. Trimming cost V 6 bases and J 2 bases; bases outside gene matches: 5.

The V and J genes are TRBV27 and TRBJ2-5; D remains ambiguous. The DNA end lines up better with TRBJ2-7; the J call may be wrong. Germline-derived CDR1 and CDR2 are MNHEY and SMNVEV (reference sequence). The CDR3 length is 13 residues. CDR3 bases: TGTGCCAGCAGTTTAGTTGGTAGCTACGAGCAGTACTTC. Its translation is CASSLVGSYEQYF.